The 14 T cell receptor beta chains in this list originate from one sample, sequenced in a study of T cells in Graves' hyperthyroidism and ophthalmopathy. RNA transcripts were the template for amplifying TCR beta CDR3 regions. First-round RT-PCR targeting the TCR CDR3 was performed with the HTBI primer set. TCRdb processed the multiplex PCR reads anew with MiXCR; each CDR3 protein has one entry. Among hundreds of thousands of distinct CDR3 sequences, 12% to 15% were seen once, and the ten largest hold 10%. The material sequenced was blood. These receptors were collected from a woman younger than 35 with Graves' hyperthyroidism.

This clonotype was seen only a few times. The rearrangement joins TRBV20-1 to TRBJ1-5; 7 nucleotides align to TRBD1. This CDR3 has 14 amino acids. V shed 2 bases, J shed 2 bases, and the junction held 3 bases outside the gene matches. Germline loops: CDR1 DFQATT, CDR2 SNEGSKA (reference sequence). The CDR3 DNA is TGCAGTGCTAGACCTACAGGGGGCAATCAGCCCCAGCATTTT. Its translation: CSARPTGGNQPQHF.

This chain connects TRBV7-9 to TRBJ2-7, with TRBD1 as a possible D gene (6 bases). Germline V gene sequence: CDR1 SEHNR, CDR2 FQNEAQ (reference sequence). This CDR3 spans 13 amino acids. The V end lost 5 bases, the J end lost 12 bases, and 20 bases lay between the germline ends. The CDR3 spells CASSLLLTGTAYF. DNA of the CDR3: TGTGCCAGCAGCCTACTACTGACAGGCACAGCGTACTTC. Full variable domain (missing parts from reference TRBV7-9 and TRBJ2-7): DTGVSQNPRHKITKRGQNVTFRCDPISEHNRLYWYRQTLGQGPEFLTYFQNEAQLEKSRLLSDRFSAERPKGSFSTLEIQRTEQGDSAMYLCASSLLLTGTAYFGPGTRLTVT.

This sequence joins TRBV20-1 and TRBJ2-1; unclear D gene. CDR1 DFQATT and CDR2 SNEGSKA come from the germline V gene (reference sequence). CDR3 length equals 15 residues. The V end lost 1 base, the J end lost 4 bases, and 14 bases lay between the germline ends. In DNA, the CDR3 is TGCAGTGCTAGAGTCCCTGGCGCCCCGTACAATGAGCAGTTCTTC. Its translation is CSARVPGAPYNEQFF.

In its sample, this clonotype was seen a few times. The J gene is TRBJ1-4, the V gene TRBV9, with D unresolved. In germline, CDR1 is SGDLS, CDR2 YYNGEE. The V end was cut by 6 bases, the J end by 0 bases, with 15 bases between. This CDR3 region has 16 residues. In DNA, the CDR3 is TGTGCCAGCACCCACGGCAGGTTCGCAACTAATGAAAAACTGTTTTTT. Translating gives CASTHGRFATNEKLFF.

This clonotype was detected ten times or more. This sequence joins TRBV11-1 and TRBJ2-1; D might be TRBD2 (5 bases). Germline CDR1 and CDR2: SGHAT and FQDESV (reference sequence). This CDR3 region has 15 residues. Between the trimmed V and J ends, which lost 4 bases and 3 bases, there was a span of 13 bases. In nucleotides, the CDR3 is TGTGCCAGCAGCTCGGCGGACTTGATCTACAATGAGCAGTTCTTC. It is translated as CASSSADLIYNEQFF.

CDR3 DNA sequence: TGTGCCAGCACCTCCCGTCGGGGCAGAGGGGACTACAATGAGCAGTTCTTC. Encoded protein: CASTSRRGRGDYNEQFF. V is TRBV7-2 and J is TRBJ2-1; TRBD1 or TRBD2 may be the D gene (5 bases each). Germline V gene sequence: CDR1 SGHTA, CDR2 FQGNSA. V was pared by 7 bases and J by 3 bases, with 22 bases between. This CDR3 is 17 amino acids long.

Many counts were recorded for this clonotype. The CDR3 nucleotides read TGTGCCAGCAGCTTAGTGAGCTACTACGAGCAGTACTTC. Its protein is CASSLVSYYEQYF. The V and J genes are TRBV7-9 and TRBJ2-7; D is uncertain. Trimming stripped 1 base from V and 3 bases from J, with 7 bases between. The CDR3 contains 13 residues. The germline gives CDR1 SEHNR, CDR2 FQNEAQ (reference sequence). Together with reference TRBV7-9 and TRBJ2-7, the CDR3 gives the full variable domain: DTGVSQNPRHKITKRGQNVTFRCDPISEHNRLYWYRQTLGQGPEFLTYFQNEAQLEKSRLLSDRFSAERPKGSFSTLEIQRTEQGDSAMYLCASSLVSYYEQYFGPGTRLTVT.

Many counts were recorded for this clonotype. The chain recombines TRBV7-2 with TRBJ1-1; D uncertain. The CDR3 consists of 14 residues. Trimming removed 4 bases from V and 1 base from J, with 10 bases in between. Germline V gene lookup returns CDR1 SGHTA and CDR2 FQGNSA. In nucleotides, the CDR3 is TGTGCCAGCAGCTCTCGGACGGCGAACACTGAAGCTTTCTTT. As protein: CASSSRTANTEAFF.

For the CDR3, the DNA is TGCAGTGCCAGATACAGGGAGGGTGGCGGGGAGCTGTTTTTT. Encoded protein: CSARYREGGGELFF. V gene TRBV20-1 combines with J gene TRBJ2-2; maybe TRBD2 (7 bases). Per germline, CDR1 DFQATT and CDR2 SNEGSKA (reference sequence). This CDR3 has 14 amino acids. V lost 6 bases and J lost 7, with 18 bases in between.

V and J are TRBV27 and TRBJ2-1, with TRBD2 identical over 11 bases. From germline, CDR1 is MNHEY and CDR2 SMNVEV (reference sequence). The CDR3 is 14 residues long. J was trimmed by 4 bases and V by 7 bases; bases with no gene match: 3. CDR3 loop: CASTTSGRYNEQFF. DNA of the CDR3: TGTGCCAGCACTACTAGCGGGAGATACAATGAGCAGTTCTTC.

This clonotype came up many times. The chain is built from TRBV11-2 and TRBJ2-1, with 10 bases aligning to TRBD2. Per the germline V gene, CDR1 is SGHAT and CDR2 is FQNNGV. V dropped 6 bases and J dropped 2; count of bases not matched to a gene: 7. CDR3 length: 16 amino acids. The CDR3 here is CASRRLAGVTYNEQFF. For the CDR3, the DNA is TGTGCCAGCAGGCGTCTAGCGGGAGTCACCTACAATGAGCAGTTCTTC.

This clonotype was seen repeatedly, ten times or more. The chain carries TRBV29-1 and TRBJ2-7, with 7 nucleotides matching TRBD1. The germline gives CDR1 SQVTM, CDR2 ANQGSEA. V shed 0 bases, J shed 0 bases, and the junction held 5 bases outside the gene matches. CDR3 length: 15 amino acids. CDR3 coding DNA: TGCAGCGTTGAAGAAGGAAGGACAGGCTCCTACGAGCAGTACTTC. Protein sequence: CSVEEGRTGSYEQYF.

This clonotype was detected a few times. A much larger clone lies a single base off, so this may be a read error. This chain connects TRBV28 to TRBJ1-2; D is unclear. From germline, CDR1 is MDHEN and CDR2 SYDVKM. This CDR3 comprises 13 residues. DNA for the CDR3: TGTGCCAGCAGTTTAGGATTCAACTATAGCTACACCTTC. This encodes CASSLGFNYSYTF.

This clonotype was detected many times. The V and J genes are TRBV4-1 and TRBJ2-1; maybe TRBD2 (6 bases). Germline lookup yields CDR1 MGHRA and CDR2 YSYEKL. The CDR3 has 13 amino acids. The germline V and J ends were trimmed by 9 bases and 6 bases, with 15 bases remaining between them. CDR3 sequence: CASRTPGGNEQFF. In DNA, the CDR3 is TGCGCCAGTAGGACCCCCGGGGGCAATGAGCAGTTCTTC.